This TCR beta chain was retrieved from a study of OX40 agonist ivuxolimab in advanced cancers. Study-wide background: Ivuxolimab was delivered to patients intravenously every 2 weeks at doses spanning 0.01 to 10 mg/kg.

Researchers took blood at baseline, on cycle 4 day 1, and on cycle 7 day 1. Profiled with immunoSEQ multiplex PCR; TCRdb holds only in-frame clones, not every one. The sample carries some 17,000 clones, approximately 91% recorded once. This receptor was obtained from an adult with an advanced solid tumor such as melanoma, head and neck, liver or kidney cancer. The sample here was CD4+ or CD8+ T cells sorted from blood, taken in a trial of the OX40 agonist ivuxolimab.

The CDR3, as DNA: TGTGCCTGGAACGCGGGACAGGGGCCCTACGAGCAGTACTTC. This codes for CAWNAGQGPYEQYF. J is TRBJ2-7 and V is TRBV30; the match to TRBD1 covers 10 bases. From germline, CDR1 is GTSNPN and CDR2 SVGIG (reference sequence). The CDR3 has 14 amino acids. V dropped 4 bases and J dropped 2; count of bases not matched to a gene: 5.